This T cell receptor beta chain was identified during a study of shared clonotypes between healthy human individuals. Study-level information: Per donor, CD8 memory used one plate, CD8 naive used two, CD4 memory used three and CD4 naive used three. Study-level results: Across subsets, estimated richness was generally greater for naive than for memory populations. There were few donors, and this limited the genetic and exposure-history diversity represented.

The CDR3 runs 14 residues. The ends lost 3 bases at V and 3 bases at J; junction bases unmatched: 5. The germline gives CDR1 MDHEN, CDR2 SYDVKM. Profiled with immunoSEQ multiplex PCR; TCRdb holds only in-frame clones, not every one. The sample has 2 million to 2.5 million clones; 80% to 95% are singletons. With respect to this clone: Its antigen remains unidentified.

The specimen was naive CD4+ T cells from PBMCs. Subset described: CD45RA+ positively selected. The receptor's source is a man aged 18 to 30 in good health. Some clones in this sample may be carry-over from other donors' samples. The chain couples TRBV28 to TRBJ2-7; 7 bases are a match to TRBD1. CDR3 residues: CASSLTGTRYEQYF. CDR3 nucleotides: TGTGCCAGCAGTTTGACAGGGACCCGCTACGAGCAGTACTTC. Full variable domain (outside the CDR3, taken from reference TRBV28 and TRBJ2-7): DVKVTQSSRYLVKRTGEKVFLECVQDMDHENMFWYRQDPGLGLRLIYFSYDVKMKEKGDIPEGYSVSREKKERFSLILESASTNQTSMYLCASSLTGTRYEQYFGPGTRLTVT.